This TCR beta chain was profiled in a study of cytomegalovirus exposure and HLA in healthy donors. This clone was picked up a small number of times. What it binds is unknown. Study-level findings and limits: The classifier reportedly diagnosed cytomegalovirus status with high specificity and sensitivity. Some public TCRs appeared in many individuals, while most sequences were rare. Later analysis identified several of the most significant clusters that appeared linked to common viral pathogens.

The germline V gene encodes CDR1 MNHEY and CDR2 SVGAGI. V shed 2 bases and J 5 bases; nucleotides not matched to a gene: 10. CDR3 length: 16 residues. Primers included in the PCR were 60 Vbeta and 13 Jbeta primers. TCRdb keeps only in-frame clones here, not all; method: immunoSEQ multiplex PCR. This table has about 160,000 clones, approximately 72% appearing once. This chain uses TRBV6-5 with TRBJ2-3, with TRBD1 matching 7 bases. Sequencing input: PBMCs. The sequence was collected from a female donor in good health and CMV-seronegative. CDR3 coding DNA: TGTGCCAGCAGTTACCCCTCGGGGACAGCCGGAGATACGCAGTATTTT. It encodes CASSYPSGTAGDTQYF.